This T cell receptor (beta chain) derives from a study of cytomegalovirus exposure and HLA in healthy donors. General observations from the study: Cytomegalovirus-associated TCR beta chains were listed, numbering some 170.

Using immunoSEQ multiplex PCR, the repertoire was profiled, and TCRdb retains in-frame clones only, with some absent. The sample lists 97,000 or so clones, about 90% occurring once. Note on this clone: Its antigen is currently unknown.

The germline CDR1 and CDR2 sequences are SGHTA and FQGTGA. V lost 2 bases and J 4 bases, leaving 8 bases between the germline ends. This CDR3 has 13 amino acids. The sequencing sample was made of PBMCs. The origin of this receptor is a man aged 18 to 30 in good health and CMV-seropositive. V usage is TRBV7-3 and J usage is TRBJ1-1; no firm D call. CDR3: CASSLSRTTEAFF. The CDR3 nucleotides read TGTGCCAGCAGCTTATCCAGAACCACTGAAGCTTTCTTT.